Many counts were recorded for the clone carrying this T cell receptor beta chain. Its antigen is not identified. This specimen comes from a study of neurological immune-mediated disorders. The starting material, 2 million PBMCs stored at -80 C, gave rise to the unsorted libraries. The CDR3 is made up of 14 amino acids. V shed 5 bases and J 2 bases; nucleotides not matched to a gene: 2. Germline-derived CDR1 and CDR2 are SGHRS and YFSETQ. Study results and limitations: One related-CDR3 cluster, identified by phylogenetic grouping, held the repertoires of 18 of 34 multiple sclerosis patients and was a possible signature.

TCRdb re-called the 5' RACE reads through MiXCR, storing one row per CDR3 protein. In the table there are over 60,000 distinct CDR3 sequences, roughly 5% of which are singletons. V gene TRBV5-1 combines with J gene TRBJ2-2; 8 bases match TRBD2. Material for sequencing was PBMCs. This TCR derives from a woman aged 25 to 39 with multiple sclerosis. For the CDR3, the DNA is TGCGCCAGCAGAACTAGCGGAAACACCGGGGAGCTGTTTTTT. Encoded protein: CASRTSGNTGELFF. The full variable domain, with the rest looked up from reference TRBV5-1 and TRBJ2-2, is KAGVTQTPRYLIKTRGQQVTLSCSPISGHRSVSWYQQTPGQGLQFLFEYFSETQRNKGNFPGRFSGRQFSNSRSEMNVSTLELGDSALYLCASRTSGNTGELFFGEGSRLTVL.